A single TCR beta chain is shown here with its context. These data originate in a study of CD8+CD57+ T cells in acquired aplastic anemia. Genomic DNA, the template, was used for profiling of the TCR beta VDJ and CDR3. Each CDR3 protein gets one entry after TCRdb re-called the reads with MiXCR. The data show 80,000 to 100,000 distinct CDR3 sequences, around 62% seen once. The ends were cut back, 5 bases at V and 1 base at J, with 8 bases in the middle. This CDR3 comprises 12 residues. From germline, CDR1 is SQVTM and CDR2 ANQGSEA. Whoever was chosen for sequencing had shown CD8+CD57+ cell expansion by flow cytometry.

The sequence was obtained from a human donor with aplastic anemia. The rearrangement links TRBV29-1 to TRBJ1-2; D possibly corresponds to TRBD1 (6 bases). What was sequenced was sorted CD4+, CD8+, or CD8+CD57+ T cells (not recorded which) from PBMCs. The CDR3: CSVYRVNYGYTF. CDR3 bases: TGCAGCGTTTACAGGGTTAACTATGGCTACACCTTC.